This T cell receptor beta chain is from a study of blood T cells in healthy people across ages. The overall study: Per every two T cells, about one barcoded beta molecule was captured by template switching. Whole-study findings and limits: Any changes in expanded clonotypes were possibly confounded, as donor CMV status remained unknown.

Germline CDR1 reads DFQATT; CDR2 reads SNEGSKA (reference sequence). Trimming pared 3 bases from V and 4 bases from J, leaving 15 bases between. CDR3 size: 15 residues. Alongside a J-beta primer mix, a sample-barcoded 5' primer served in a second PCR lasting about 7 to 12 cycles. TCRdb ran MiXCR on the 5' RACE reads and lists one entry per CDR3 protein. Of fewer than 700,000 distinct CDR3 sequences listed, around half are singletons. Peripheral blood from each donor was collected in a volume of about 10 milliliters. To note about this clonotype: Its cognate antigen is unknown.

The chain links TRBV20-1 to TRBJ1-4; D is uncertain. This TCR was recovered from a man older than 75 in good health. Sequencing was done on a sample of blood. The CDR3 reads CSASMATLGNEKLFF. The CDR3 nucleotides read TGCAGTGCTAGTATGGCCACCCTCGGTAATGAAAAACTGTTTTTT.